This T cell receptor beta chain stems from a study of identical twins. Findings and caveats of the study: Within beta out-of-frame sequences, the excess sharing observed between twins was weaker. The authors drew conclusions from cross-sectional statistical analysis rather than following the same donors. Analyses based on zero insertions could be partly confounded by invariant MAIT and iNKT cells.

TCRdb reprocessed the 5' RACE reads via MiXCR and lists one record per CDR3 protein. The sample consists of roughly 480,000 distinct CDR3 sequences, 24% of them appearing once. This CDR3 spans 13 amino acids. CDR1 SGHRS and CDR2 YFSETQ come from the germline V gene. The V end was cut by 4 bases, the J end by 4 bases, with 11 bases between. In the case of this clonotype: Its target is not known.

These data also featured in a second study, about T cells expressing NK-cell markers. That paper adds: HCMV seropositivity marked most of the eight sequenced donors; one was seronegative.

This TCR derives from a woman between 18 and 29 years old in good health. The source material was CD4+ T cells sorted from blood. The chain recombines TRBV5-1 with TRBJ2-5; D is perhaps TRBD1 (6 bases). The CDR3, as DNA: TGCGCCAGCAGCCCAGGGGTCCCAGAGACCCAGTACTTC. Its translation is CASSPGVPETQYF.